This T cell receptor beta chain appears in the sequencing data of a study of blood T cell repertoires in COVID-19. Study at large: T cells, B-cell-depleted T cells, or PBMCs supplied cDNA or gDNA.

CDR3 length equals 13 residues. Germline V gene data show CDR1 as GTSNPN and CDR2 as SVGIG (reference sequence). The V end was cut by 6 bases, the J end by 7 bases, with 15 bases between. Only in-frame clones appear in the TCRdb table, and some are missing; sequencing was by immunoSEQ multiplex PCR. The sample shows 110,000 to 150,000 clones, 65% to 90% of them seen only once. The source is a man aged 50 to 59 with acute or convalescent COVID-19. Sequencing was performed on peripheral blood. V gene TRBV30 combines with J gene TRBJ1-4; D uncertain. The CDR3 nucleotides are TGTGCCTGCTGCCCTCCGGGGAGTGAAAAACTGTTTTTT. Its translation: CACCPPGSEKLFF.